The 32 T cell receptor beta chains in this list originate from one sample, sequenced in a study of blood T cell repertoires in COVID-19. Using immunoSEQ multiplex PCR, the repertoire was profiled, and TCRdb retains in-frame clones only, with some absent. Here the sample spans approximately 50,000 clones, approximately 89% being singletons. Sequencing input: peripheral blood. The receptors come from an older man with active or convalescent COVID-19.

V usage is TRBV10-1 and J usage is TRBJ2-7, with TRBD2 matching over 8 bases. Germline loops: CDR1 WNHNN, CDR2 SYGVQD (reference sequence). V trimming: 3 bases; J trimming: 2 bases; junction bases outside the gene matches: 3. CDR3 length equals 14 residues. The CDR3: CASSDTSGTYEQYF. Here the CDR3 DNA reads TGCGCCAGCAGTGATACTAGCGGCACCTACGAGCAGTACTTC.

The chain carries TRBV5-1 and TRBJ2-5; TRBD1 might be the D (5 bases). There are 14 residues in the CDR3. Germline CDR1 SGHRS, CDR2 YFSETQ. Trimming shortened V by 7 bases and J by 5 bases, and 18 bases separated the two germline ends. The CDR3 reads CASFRQGGSETQYF. CDR3 DNA: TGCGCCAGCTTCCGTCAGGGTGGGTCGGAGACCCAGTACTTC. Variable domain in full (rest from reference TRBV5-1 and TRBJ2-5): KAGVTQTPRYLIKTRGQQVTLSCSPISGHRSVSWYQQTPGQGLQFLFEYFSETQRNKGNFPGRFSGRQFSNSRSEMNVSTLELGDSALYLCASFRQGGSETQYFGPGTRLLVL.

The chain employs TRBV7-2 and TRBJ1-1; 9 nucleotides line up with TRBD1. The CDR3 runs to 15 residues. CDR1 is SGHTA, CDR2 FQGNSA, per germline. Trimming took 0 bases from V and 10 from J; bases not matched to a gene: 9. The CDR3 reads CASSLAPGQGIIAFF. The CDR3 DNA reads TGTGCCAGCAGCTTAGCGCCAGGACAGGGGATTATAGCTTTCTTT.

The chain links TRBV11-2 to TRBJ2-2; 10 bases line up with TRBD1. CDR1 is SGHAT and CDR2 is FQNNGV in the germline V gene. Trimming removed 10 bases from V and 7 bases from J; junction bases left unmatched: 9. CDR3 length equals 14 residues. The CDR3 spells CATSTGQGFGELFF. The CDR3 DNA reads TGTGCCACCTCCACGGGACAGGGGTTCGGGGAGCTGTTTTTT.

The chain joins TRBV28 to TRBJ1-4, with 9 bases lining up with TRBD1. The CDR3 loop spans 14 amino acids. With V trimmed by 6 bases and J by 7 bases, 6 bases remained unmatched. CDR1 MDHEN and CDR2 SYDVKM come from the germline V gene. DNA for the CDR3: TGTGCCAGCAGGGTGACAGGGGGGACTGAAAAACTGTTTTTT. Translating gives CASRVTGGTEKLFF.

This clone showed up just once. The chain joins TRBV18 to TRBJ2-3; tentative D call: TRBD2 (6 bases). V lost 5 bases and J 6 bases, leaving 15 bases between the germline ends. Per the germline V gene, CDR1 is KGHSH and CDR2 is LQKENI. There are 14 residues in the CDR3. The CDR3 sequence: CASSFPGTADTQYF. CDR3 in DNA: TGTGCCAGCTCATTCCCCGGGACTGCGGATACGCAGTATTTT. The full variable domain, rest sourced from reference TRBV18 and TRBJ2-3, is NAGVMQNPRHLVRRRGQEARLRCSPMKGHSHVYWYRQLPEEGLKFMVYLQKENIIDESGMPKERFSAEFPKEGPSILRIQQVVRGDSAAYFCASSFPGTADTQYFGPGTRLTVL.

The sample holds one count of this clone. The chain joins TRBV6-4 to TRBJ1-1, with 7 bases identical to TRBD1. The V gene end was trimmed by 6 bases and the J gene end by 1 base; junction bases not matched to a gene: 8. CDR1 MRHNA and CDR2 SNTAGT come from the germline V gene. The CDR3 runs to 15 residues. The CDR3 region is CASRTLGGENTEAFF. For the CDR3, the DNA is TGTGCCAGCAGGACCCTAGGGGGCGAGAACACTGAAGCTTTCTTT.

The chain uses TRBV6-5 and TRBJ1-2; D perhaps matches TRBD1 (6 bases). Germline CDR1 and CDR2: MNHEY and SVGAGI. The CDR3 spans 14 residues. The germline V and J ends were trimmed by 0 bases and 8 bases, with 13 bases remaining between them. This CDR3 reads CASSYSRQAYGYTF. For the CDR3, the DNA is TGTGCCAGCAGTTACTCGAGACAGGCTTACGGCTACACCTTC.

V is TRBV7-9 and J is TRBJ1-5; D ambiguous. This CDR3 is built from 12 residues. The ends were cut back, 4 bases at V and 6 bases at J, with 7 bases in the middle. CDR1 and CDR2 from the germline V gene are SEHNR and FQNEAQ (reference sequence). CDR3 loop: CASSSQAQPQHF. The CDR3 bases are TGTGCCAGCAGCTCCCAGGCTCAGCCCCAGCATTTT.

In this sample, this clone turned up a few times. The genes are TRBV6-5 and TRBJ2-1; TRBD1 matches at 7 bases. V gave up 7 bases and J gave up 2 bases; unmatched junction bases: 8. The V gene's germline CDR1 is MNHEY and CDR2 SVGAGI. The CDR3 is made up of 15 amino acids. CDR3 residues: CASKGTVSTYNEQFF. CDR3 DNA: TGTGCCAGCAAAGGGACAGTTTCAACCTACAATGAGCAGTTCTTC.

V usage is TRBV9 and J usage is TRBJ2-2, with TRBD2 matching 7 bases. CDR3 length: 13 amino acids. Germline-derived CDR1 and CDR2 are SGDLS and YYNGEE. The J segment lost 5 bases and the V segment lost 3 bases, leaving 1 base of the junction unmatched. The CDR3 sequence is CASSGGLTGELFF. DNA of the CDR3: TGTGCCAGCAGCGGGGGACTAACCGGGGAGCTGTTTTTT.

The chain combines TRBV5-8 with TRBJ2-5, with TRBD2 as a possible D gene (5 bases). The CDR3 runs to 15 residues. Trimming stripped 0 bases from V and 4 bases from J, with 13 bases between. Germline V CDR1 and CDR2: SGHTS, YDEGEE. CDR3 DNA sequence: TGTGCCAGCAGCTTGGATCGGGGTGTGGGAGAGACCCAGTACTTC. This gives the protein CASSLDRGVGETQYF.

This clone was observed a handful of times. In DNA, the CDR3 is TGTGCCAGCATCGGGACAGGGGAAAAACTGTTTTTT. Translation: CASIGTGEKLFF. The rearrangement uses TRBV7-9 and TRBJ1-4, with 9 bases aligning to TRBD1. CDR1 and CDR2 from the germline V gene are SEHNR and FQNEAQ (reference sequence). The CDR3 is made up of 12 amino acids. V shed 7 bases and J 8 bases; nucleotides not matched to a gene: 2.

The chain carries TRBV6-5 and TRBJ2-1; 7 nucleotides agree with TRBD1. CDR1 is MNHEY and CDR2 is SVGAGI in the germline V gene. This CDR3 has 15 residues. The V and J ends lost 7 bases and 1 base, in that order; junction bases with no gene match: 7. The CDR3 is CASMIQGVSYNEQFF. CDR3 sequence (DNA): TGTGCCAGCATGATTCAGGGGGTATCCTACAATGAGCAGTTCTTC.

This chain connects TRBV29-1 to TRBJ1-4; D is uncertain. This CDR3 is 11 amino acids long. With 5 bases removed from V and 7 bases from J, the gap between germline ends came to 8 bases. Germline loops: CDR1 SQVTM, CDR2 ANQGSEA. The CDR3 here is CSVSSSEKLFF. CDR3 coding DNA: TGCAGCGTTTCCAGTTCTGAAAAACTGTTTTTT.

The rearrangement uses TRBV4-3 and TRBJ2-2, with 11 bases matching TRBD2. The CDR3 consists of 18 residues. Germline V lookup: CDR1 LGHNA, CDR2 YSLEER. Trimming took 1 base from V and 7 from J; bases not matched to a gene: 11. This CDR3 is CASSQGYGTSGRSGELFF. The CDR3 bases are TGCGCCAGCAGCCAAGGATATGGGACTAGCGGTCGGAGCGGGGAGCTGTTTTTT.

V usage is TRBV24-1 and J usage is TRBJ2-1; D perhaps matches TRBD1 (6 bases). CDR1 and CDR2 (germline): KGHDR, SFDVKD. The CDR3 covers 14 residues. V dropped 12 bases and J dropped 7 bases, with 21 bases sitting between them. CDR3 coding DNA: TGTGCCTCGGCAGGGGACGATGGGCGGAATGAGCAGTTCTTC. The encoded protein is CASAGDDGRNEQFF.

This clone was picked up a small number of times. V usage is TRBV30 and J usage is TRBJ1-1, with a tentative D call TRBD1 (6 bases). Deletions cut 4 bases from V and 3 bases from J, with 9 bases between. In germline, CDR1 is GTSNPN, CDR2 SVGIG (reference sequence). The CDR3 is 12 residues long. CDR3 DNA sequence: TGTGCCTGGAACAGGGTAGACACTGAAGCTTTCTTT. Protein product: CAWNRVDTEAFF.

This chain joins TRBV19 and TRBJ2-5, with D possibly matching TRBD2 (6 bases). Germline V gene lookup returns CDR1 LNHDA and CDR2 SQIVND (reference sequence). There are 13 residues in the CDR3. V lost 5 bases to trimming and J lost 1 base, with 8 bases between them. CDR3 loop: CASSSGSQETQYF. Written as DNA, the CDR3 is TGTGCCAGTAGTTCCGGGAGCCAAGAGACCCAGTACTTC.

The chain uses TRBV2 and TRBJ2-7; 7 bases are shared with TRBD1. Germline-derived CDR1 and CDR2 are SNHLY and FYNNEI. The CDR3 covers 12 residues. Trimming at V came to 5 bases and at J to 6 bases, leaving 4 bases not matched to a gene. The CDR3 sequence is CASSYTGAEQYF. The CDR3 DNA is TGTGCCAGCAGTTATACAGGGGCCGAGCAGTACTTC.

In its sample, this clone is medium-sized. This chain links TRBV5-6 with TRBJ2-7; 11 nucleotides agree with TRBD2. The CDR3 runs to 15 residues. Germline V gene data show CDR1 as SGHDT and CDR2 as YYEEEE. With V trimmed by 2 bases and J by 1 base, 2 bases remained unmatched. This CDR3 is CASSFPSGGSYEQYF. The CDR3 nucleotides are TGTGCCAGCAGCTTCCCTAGCGGGGGGTCCTACGAGCAGTACTTC.

The chain employs TRBV11-2 and TRBJ2-3; 7 bases line up with TRBD2. Germline V gives CDR1 SGHAT, CDR2 FQNNGV. Trimming took 1 base from V and 1 from J; bases not matched to a gene: 2. CDR3 length: 15 amino acids. CDR3 protein: CASSLAAGGTDTQYF. As DNA, the CDR3 is TGTGCCAGCAGCTTAGCGGCGGGAGGCACAGATACGCAGTATTTT.

CDR3 protein: CATSRDLSRQGARTF. DNA for the CDR3: TGTGCCACCAGCAGAGATCTAAGTCGGCAGGGGGCGAGGACCTTC. V gene TRBV15 combines with J gene TRBJ1-2, with 8 positions matching TRBD1. J was trimmed by 14 bases and V by 0 bases; bases with no gene match: 14. This CDR3 is 15 amino acids long. CDR1 LNHNV and CDR2 YYDKDF come from the germline V gene (reference sequence).

This chain uses TRBV4-2 with TRBJ2-1; 13 bases map to TRBD2. Trimming cost V 4 bases and J 7 bases; bases outside gene matches: 4. Looked up from germline, CDR1 is LGHNA and CDR2 is YNFKEQ. The length of the CDR3 is 15 residues. The CDR3 is CASSLRLAGGNEQFF. DNA for the CDR3: TGTGCCAGCAGCCTGAGACTAGCGGGAGGAAATGAGCAGTTCTTC.

The J gene is TRBJ2-5, the V gene TRBV6-2 or TRBV6-3, with TRBD2 matching 10 bases. J lost 10 bases, V lost 2 bases, and 10 bases had no gene match. The CDR3 extends over 15 amino acids. Germline V gives CDR1 MNHEY, CDR2 SVGEGT. The CDR3 sequence: CASSYVAGGPRGQYF. The CDR3 DNA reads as TGTGCCAGCAGTTACGTAGCGGGGGGCCCGCGGGGCCAGTACTTC.

The rearrangement uses TRBV11-3 and TRBJ1-4; D may be TRBD1 (5 bases). This CDR3 has 14 amino acids. Trimming stripped 6 bases from V and 5 bases from J, with 13 bases between. CDR1 is SGHNT and CDR2 is YENEEA in the germline V gene. CDR3 sequence (DNA): TGTGCCAGCAGGCAATTGGGGGGAAATGAAAAACTGTTTTTT. Translation gives CASRQLGGNEKLFF.

V and J are TRBV4-3 and TRBJ2-1; TRBD2 might be the D (6 bases). Trimming shortened V by 0 bases and J by 10 bases, and 16 bases separated the two germline ends. There are 15 residues in the CDR3. CDR1 is LGHNA, CDR2 YSLEER, per germline. The CDR3 coding sequence is TGCGCCAGCAGCCAAGAACCTCGAGGAGGGAGAGAGCAGTTCTTC. As protein: CASSQEPRGGREQFF.

This chain connects TRBV7-2 to TRBJ2-7; a weak D match, TRBD2 (6 bases). This CDR3 is built from 18 residues. CDR1 and CDR2 from the germline V gene are SGHTA and FQGNSA. With 1 base removed from V and 3 bases from J, the gap between germline ends came to 22 bases. The CDR3 loop is CASSLVGGAGLTYYEQYF. CDR3 coding DNA: TGTGCCAGCAGCTTAGTAGGAGGGGCAGGACTAACCTACTACGAGCAGTACTTC.

This clone showed up just once. The gene calls are TRBV10-3 and TRBJ2-7; no reliable D call. V was pared by 5 bases and J by 3 bases, with 11 bases between. CDR1 is ENHRY, CDR2 SYGVKD, per germline. The CDR3 spans 13 residues. The CDR3 loop is CAISTTLFYEQYF. DNA for the CDR3: TGTGCCATCAGTACGACACTTTTCTACGAGCAGTACTTC.

The chain employs TRBV6-5 and TRBJ1-3; no clear D. The CDR3 consists of 15 residues. Germline CDR1 MNHEY, CDR2 SVGAGI. The germline V and J ends were trimmed by 4 bases and 0 bases, with 10 bases remaining between them. Here the CDR3 reads CASSFLSDSGNTIYF. The CDR3 DNA reads TGTGCCAGCAGTTTCCTAAGTGACTCTGGAAACACCATATATTTT.

The rearrangement joins TRBV7-3 to TRBJ2-5; 9 bases are shared with TRBD2. CDR1 is SGHTA, CDR2 FQGTGA, per germline. The J segment lost 4 bases and the V segment lost 5 bases, leaving 14 bases of the junction unmatched. There are 17 residues in the CDR3. CDR3 nucleotide sequence: TGTGCCAGCAGCCTAGGTTCAGCGGGGGGACTCGTAGAGACCCAGTACTTC. It specifies CASSLGSAGGLVETQYF.

The V gene is TRBV7-2, the J gene TRBJ1-1, with 7 bases that match TRBD1. There are 15 residues in the CDR3. Germline CDR1 SGHTA, CDR2 FQGNSA. V lost 2 bases and J lost 3; bases outside the gene matches: 6. CDR3 bases: TGTGCCAGCAGCTTACGTTCCAGGGGGGACACTGAAGCTTTCTTT. Protein product: CASSLRSRGDTEAFF.